These 21 T cell receptor beta chains were sequenced from one sample in a study of shared clonotypes between healthy human individuals. Libraries were prepared by immunoSEQ multiplex PCR; TCRdb keeps only in-frame clonotypes and omits some of them. The sample has about 490,000 clones; 79% are singletons. Sequencing used PBMCs. The receptor set was obtained from a woman aged 35 to 49 in good health. Some clones in this sample may be carry-over from other donors' samples.

This clone was observed a handful of times. The CDR3: CATLGQGNSPLHF. The CDR3 DNA reads TGTGCCACCCTGGGACAGGGCAATTCACCCCTCCACTTT. V is TRBV10-3 and J is TRBJ1-6; TRBD1 matches at 9 bases. The germline CDR1 and CDR2 sequences are ENHRY and SYGVKD. This CDR3 has 13 amino acids. V was pared by 10 bases and J by 7 bases, with 5 bases of the junction left unmatched.

The genes are TRBV11-1 and TRBJ2-2; TRBD1 aligns across 10 bases. Germline V gene sequence: CDR1 SGHAT, CDR2 FQDESV (reference sequence). V lost 3 bases to trimming and J lost 6 bases; unmatched junction nucleotides: 7. This CDR3 spans 16 amino acids. The CDR3 sequence: CASSFTGTGESGELFF. CDR3 DNA: TGTGCCAGCAGCTTTACCGGGACAGGGGAGTCCGGGGAGCTGTTTTTT. Variable domain in full (rest from reference TRBV11-1 and TRBJ2-2): EAEVAQSPRYKITEKSQAVAFWCDPISGHATLYWYRQILGQGPELLVQFQDESVVDDSQLPKDRFSAERLKGVDSTLKIQPAELGDSAMYLCASSFTGTGESGELFFGEGSRLTVL.

This clone was counted a single time. V gene TRBV7-6 combines with J gene TRBJ2-5; D unclear. V was shortened by 1 base and J by 5 bases, with 11 bases between the two germline ends. This CDR3 has 14 residues. The germline gives CDR1 SGHVS, CDR2 FNYEAQ. The CDR3: CASSLGAELETQYF. For the CDR3, the DNA is TGTGCCAGCAGCTTAGGGGCGGAGTTGGAGACCCAGTACTTC.

This clone was seen ten or more times. This rearrangement joins TRBV5-6 to TRBJ2-1; possibly TRBD2 for D (6 bases). Germline V CDR1 and CDR2: SGHDT, YYEEEE. The CDR3 has 15 amino acids. The germline V and J ends were trimmed by 4 bases and 5 bases, with 16 bases remaining between them. CDR3 sequence: CASSLPGVVDNEQFF. The CDR3 region has the DNA TGTGCCAGCAGCCTGCCGGGAGTAGTAGACAATGAGCAGTTCTTC.

On this clone: One end of the junction does not line up with germline, which may come from a read error. The CDR3 region has the DNA TGCGCCAGCAGCCGTTTGCAGGGGTCCTCCAAAAACATTCAGCACTTC. Translation: CASSRLQGSSKNIQHF. V and J are TRBV11-2 and TRBJ2-4, with D perhaps matching TRBD1 (6 bases). The CDR3 consists of 16 residues. CDR1 and CDR2 from the germline V gene are SGHAT and FQNNGV.

This clone came up a few times. The J gene is TRBJ2-1, the V gene TRBV21-1; the table's D gene call, TRBD2, was not cross checked with the DNA. TRBV21-1 is described as a pseudogene. This CDR3 spans 14 amino acids. As DNA, the CDR3 is TGTGCCAGCAGCAAAGGGAGGGTAGGGTGTGAGCAGTTCTTC. Protein: CASSKGRVGCEQFF.

V and J are TRBV11-2 and TRBJ2-2; D not certain. The V end was cut by 0 bases, the J end by 5 bases, with 10 bases between. The length of the CDR3 is 15 residues. The germline V gene has CDR1 SGHAT and CDR2 FQNNGV. For the CDR3, the DNA is TGTGCCAGCAGCTTAGAGGGCCCAGAAACCGGGGAGCTGTTTTTT. Translated: CASSLEGPETGELFF. The variable domain in full, with the rest retrieved from reference TRBV11-2 and TRBJ2-2, is EAGVAQSPRYKIIEKRQSVAFWCNPISGHATLYWYQQILGQGPKLLIQFQNNGVVDDSQLPKDRFSAERLKGVDSTLKIQPAKLEDSAVYLCASSLEGPETGELFFGEGSRLTVL.

The genes are TRBV21-1 and TRBJ1-6. TRBV21-1 constitutes a pseudogene. This CDR3 spans 19 amino acids. Here the CDR3 reads CASSPSYGTVSSYNSPLHF. In nucleotides, the CDR3 is TGTGCCAGCAGCCCTTCTTATGGCACTGTAAGCTCCTATAATTCACCCCTCCACTTT.

CDR3 residues: CAWSNHHYEQYF. DNA of the CDR3: TGTGCCTGGAGTAACCACCACTACGAGCAGTACTTC. This chain joins TRBV30 and TRBJ2-7; no clear D gene. Deletions cut 2 bases from V and 3 bases from J, with 8 bases between. Germline-derived CDR1 and CDR2 are GTSNPN and SVGIG (reference sequence). The CDR3 sequence is 12 residues long. The full variable domain, in which reference TRBV30 and TRBJ2-7 provide the parts outside the CDR3, is SQTIHQWPATLVQPVGSPLSLECTVEGTSNPNLYWYRQAAGRGLQLLFYSVGIGQISSEVPQNLSASRPQDRQFILSSKKLLLSDSGFYLCAWSNHHYEQYFGPGTRLTVT.

The rearrangement joins TRBV14 to TRBJ2-3, with 8 bases matching TRBD2. In germline, CDR1 is SGHDN, CDR2 FVKESK. The V and J ends lost 2 bases and 0 bases, in that order; junction bases with no gene match: 7. The CDR3 spans 17 residues. The CDR3, as DNA: TGTGCCAGCAGCCAACACCTACTAGCGGCAAGCACAGATACGCAGTATTTT. It translates to CASSQHLLAASTDTQYF.

The genes are TRBV9 and TRBJ2-2, with TRBD2 identical over 10 bases. The CDR3 is 18 residues long. Unmatched junction bases numbered 12, after V lost 3 bases and J lost 4 bases. Germline V gene data show CDR1 as SGDLS and CDR2 as YYNGEE. CDR3 region: CASSGAGGLAGVTGELFF. The CDR3 DNA follows: TGTGCCAGCAGCGGAGCGGGGGGGCTAGCGGGAGTCACCGGGGAGCTGTTTTTT. The full variable domain, in which reference TRBV9 and TRBJ2-2 provide the parts outside the CDR3, is DSGVTQTPKHLITATGQRVTLRCSPRSGDLSVYWYQQSLDQGLQFLIQYYNGEERAKGNILERFSAQQFPDLHSELNLSSLELGDSALYFCASSGAGGLAGVTGELFFGEGSRLTVL.

Note on this clone: Other DNA sequences in the sample encode the same CDR3. The chain couples TRBV2 to TRBJ2-5; D is uncertain. The germline V gene has CDR1 SNHLY and CDR2 FYNNEI. The V and J ends lost 2 bases and 2 bases respectively, with 6 bases between them. CDR3 size: 13 residues. As DNA, the CDR3 is TGTGCCAGCAGTGAATCGGTACAAGAGACCCAGTACTTC. Translation: CASSESVQETQYF.

The rearrangement uses TRBV11-2 and TRBJ1-1; D call uncertain. Looked up from germline, CDR1 is SGHAT and CDR2 is FQNNGV. V was trimmed by 5 bases and J by 4 bases, leaving 8 bases between them. The CDR3 length is 12 residues. CDR3 region: CASSRERTEAFF. DNA for the CDR3: TGTGCCAGCAGCCGGGAACGCACTGAAGCTTTCTTT.

This rearrangement joins TRBV18 to TRBJ1-1; 8 bases agree with TRBD1. Trimming at V came to 4 bases and at J to 3 bases, leaving 1 base not matched to a gene. The germline V gene encodes CDR1 KGHSH and CDR2 LQKENI. CDR3 length: 13 residues. The chain's CDR3 is CASSLQGDTEAFF. The CDR3 DNA reads TGTGCCAGCTCACTACAGGGGGACACTGAAGCTTTCTTT.

The V call is TRBV7-2, the J call TRBJ2-5; possible D gene TRBD2, 5 bases. CDR1 and CDR2 (germline): SGHTA, FQGNSA. This CDR3 is 12 amino acids long. Trimming removed 5 bases at V and 7 bases at J, with 11 bases between. As DNA, the CDR3 is TGTGCCAGCAGCCACTCACTAGGGACCCAGTACTTC. Its protein product is CASSHSLGTQYF.

This chain joins TRBV7-8 and TRBJ1-4; the D gene is possibly TRBD1 (6 bases). The CDR3 runs to 15 residues. Germline lookup yields CDR1 SGHVS and CDR2 FQNEAQ. V was shortened by 5 bases and J by 8 bases, with 18 bases between the two germline ends. CDR3 bases: TGTGCCAGCAGCCTTCTAAGGGGGGGAGGCGAAAAACTGTTTTTT. Its protein is CASSLLRGGGEKLFF.

CDR3 residues: CASTRTVGTSGRNRGTGELFF. DNA for the CDR3: TGTGCCAGCACCAGGACAGTTGGGACTAGCGGGAGAAACCGGGGCACCGGGGAGCTGTTTTTT. V usage is TRBV7-7 and J usage is TRBJ2-2, with 14 bases identical to TRBD2. V lost 7 bases and J lost 4; bases outside the gene matches: 20. CDR1 and CDR2 from the germline V gene are SSHAT and FNYEAQ (reference sequence). The CDR3 is 21 residues long.

This chain connects TRBV28 to TRBJ2-7, with a tentative D call TRBD2 (5 bases). Germline CDR1 reads MDHEN; CDR2 reads SYDVKM. The CDR3 has 13 residues. The V and J ends lost 5 bases and 7 bases respectively, with 15 bases between them. The CDR3 nucleotides read TGTGCCAGCAGTCCCCCGGCTAGCCAGGAGCAGTACTTC. Translated, it gives CASSPPASQEQYF.

The V gene is TRBV11-2, the J gene TRBJ2-7; D is perhaps TRBD2 (6 bases). This CDR3 has 16 amino acids. Germline lookup yields CDR1 SGHAT and CDR2 FQNNGV. Trimming cost V 5 bases and J 3 bases, with 20 bases left between them. The CDR3 spells CASSLYSRPGDYEQYF. The CDR3 DNA is TGTGCCAGCAGCCTCTACTCCCGTCCGGGGGACTACGAGCAGTACTTC. Full variable domain (outside the CDR3, taken from reference TRBV11-2 and TRBJ2-7): EAGVAQSPRYKIIEKRQSVAFWCNPISGHATLYWYQQILGQGPKLLIQFQNNGVVDDSQLPKDRFSAERLKGVDSTLKIQPAKLEDSAVYLCASSLYSRPGDYEQYFGPGTRLTVT.

The chain carries TRBV7-3 and TRBJ2-7; either TRBD1 or TRBD2 may supply D (5 bases each). This CDR3 is 15 amino acids long. With 2 bases removed from V and 0 bases from J, the gap between germline ends came to 11 bases. The germline V gene has CDR1 SGHTA and CDR2 FQGTGA. This CDR3 reads CASSLGWGSSYEQYF. CDR3 bases: TGTGCCAGCAGCTTAGGATGGGGGAGCTCCTACGAGCAGTACTTC.

This chain joins TRBV7-8 and TRBJ2-5; D is undetermined. Trimming took off 3 bases at V and 5 bases at J, with 10 bases between the two ends. This CDR3 is 13 amino acids long. CDR1 SGHVS and CDR2 FQNEAQ come from the germline V gene. CDR3: CASSLTYVETQYF. DNA of the CDR3: TGTGCCAGCAGCTTGACCTATGTTGAGACCCAGTACTTC.